This TCR beta chain appears in the sequencing data of a study of blood T cell repertoires in COVID-19. Study-wide background: COVID-19 samples, acute and convalescent, were from the United States, Italy and Spain. T cells, B-cell-depleted T cells, or PBMCs provided the cDNA or gDNA that served as material.

Methods used by the authors: Nucleated cell number was recorded as an estimate derived from reference gene primer amplification. Sequencing used immunoSEQ multiplex PCR; TCRdb keeps in-frame clones, though not all of them. The DNA was the basis for D and trimming; V, J and clone size are from that table. The sample holds hundreds of thousands of clones, roughly 88% seen once. The CDR3 loop spans 16 amino acids. CDR1 and CDR2 (germline): LGHDT, YNNKEL (reference sequence). J was trimmed by 8 bases and V by 5 bases; bases with no gene match: 14. The sequencing sample was made of peripheral blood. The clonotype was recovered from a human donor in a cohort sampled during active COVID-19. V and J are TRBV3-1 (or the pseudogene TRBV3-2) and TRBJ1-2; 10 bases are a match to TRBD1. The CDR3 spells CASSGRTGGSYLGYTF. The CDR3 bases are TGTGCCAGCAGCGGTCGGACAGGGGGAAGCTATCTGGGCTACACCTTC.